This T cell receptor (beta chain) is drawn from a study of shared clonotypes between healthy human individuals. Overall study: Each donor had three CD4 naive, three CD4 memory, two CD8 naive and one CD8 memory plate. Study conclusions and caveats: In several donors, 4.5% to 5.5% of naive CD4 clonotypes appeared in common. Generation probabilities of non-shared clonotypes were lower (relative to those shared by all four donors).

Selected positively for CCR7 and CD45RO-negative, naive CD8 cells excluded terminally differentiated effector memory CD45RA+ cells. Trimming took off 4 bases at V and 4 bases at J, with 10 bases between the two ends. CDR1 and CDR2 (germline): SGHDT, YYEEEE. CDR3 length: 13 amino acids. A remark on this clone: Its antigen is not known.

Produced via immunoSEQ multiplex PCR; TCRdb's table is partial and in-frame only. The repertoire holds a few million clones, with around 93% as singletons. V is TRBV5-6 and J is TRBJ2-3; D may be TRBD2 (6 bases). The sequencing sample was made of naive CD8+ T cells from PBMCs. The TCR comes from a man between 18 and 35 years old in good health. Some clones in this sample may be carry-over from other donors' samples. This CDR3 reads CASSHGGADTQYF. Written as DNA, the CDR3 is TGTGCCAGCAGCCATGGCGGGGCAGATACGCAGTATTTT. The full variable domain, completed using reference TRBV5-6 and TRBJ2-3, is DAGVTQSPTHLIKTRGQQVTLRCSPKSGHDTVSWYQQALGQGPQFIFQYYEEEERQRGNFPDRFSGHQFPNYSSELNVNALLLGDSALYLCASSHGGADTQYFGPGTRLTVL.